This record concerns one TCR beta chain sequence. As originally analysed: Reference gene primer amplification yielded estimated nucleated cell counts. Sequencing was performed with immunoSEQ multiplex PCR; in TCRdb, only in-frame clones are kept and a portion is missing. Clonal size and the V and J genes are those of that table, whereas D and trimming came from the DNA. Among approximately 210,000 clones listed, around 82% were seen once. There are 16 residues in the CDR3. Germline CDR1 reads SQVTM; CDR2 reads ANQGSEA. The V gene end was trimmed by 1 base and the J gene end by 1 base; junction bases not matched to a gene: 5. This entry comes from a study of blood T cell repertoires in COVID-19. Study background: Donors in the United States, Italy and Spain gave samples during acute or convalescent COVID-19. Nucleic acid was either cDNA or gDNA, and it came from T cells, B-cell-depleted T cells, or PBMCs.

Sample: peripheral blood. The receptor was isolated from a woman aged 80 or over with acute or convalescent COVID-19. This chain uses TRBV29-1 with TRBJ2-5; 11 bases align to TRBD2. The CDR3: CSVEGLAGTLQETQYF. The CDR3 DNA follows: TGCAGCGTTGAAGGACTAGCGGGGACTCTCCAAGAGACCCAGTACTTC.